Here is one T cell receptor beta chain with its context. Its specificity is unknown. The data were taken from a study of regulatory T cells in long-lasting Graves disease. Points from the study as a whole: Persistent Graves' patients showed reduced TCR diversity versus newly diagnosed patients.

The time point was: newly diagnosed GD, antithyroid drugs for less than 3 months. PBMC-extracted RNA yielded the TCR library. CDR3 regions were amplified by Arm-PCR using iRepertoire HTBI primers to build TCR beta libraries. TCRdb re-analysed the multiplex PCR reads in MiXCR, keeping a single row per CDR3 protein. The table records roughly 560,000 distinct CDR3 sequences, more than 10% of them present only once. The V gene lost 5 bases and the J gene lost 0 bases, with 14 bases spanning the gap. Germline assignment: CDR1 MNHEY and CDR2 SMNVEV (reference sequence). This CDR3 has 15 amino acids. This same sample was also taken into another study, of T cells in Graves' hyperthyroidism and ophthalmopathy.

This specimen consisted of peripheral blood mononuclear cells (PBMCs), obtained at new diagnosis, from a patient treated with antithyroid drugs. This TCR came from a woman aged 25 to 39 with Graves disease. V is TRBV27 and J is TRBJ2-7; the D gene is possibly TRBD1 (6 bases). DNA of the CDR3: TGTGCCAGCAGTCCTCACCTGGACAGCTCCTACGAGCAGTACTTC. Its protein product is CASSPHLDSSYEQYF.